The 10 T cell receptor beta chains reported below all come from one sample, sequenced in a study of cytomegalovirus exposure and HLA in healthy donors. Assay: immunoSEQ multiplex PCR; the TCRdb copy retains only in-frame clones and omits some. In the table there are 190,000 or so clones, around 81% of which are singletons. The sequenced sample consisted of PBMCs. The receptors originated from a woman aged 18-35 years in good health and CMV-seropositive.

The chain links TRBV7-6 to TRBJ2-1, with 9 bases that match TRBD1. This CDR3 contains 14 residues. V shed 8 bases, J shed 7 bases, and the junction held 9 bases outside the gene matches. Germline V gene data show CDR1 as SGHVS and CDR2 as FNYEAQ. The CDR3 region is CASSDYRGRNEQFF. The CDR3 DNA sequence: TGTGCCAGCTCTGATTACAGGGGGCGGAATGAGCAGTTCTTC. Full variable domain (remainder filled in from reference TRBV7-6 and TRBJ2-1): GAGVSQSPRYKVTKRGQDVALRCDPISGHVSLYWYRQALGQGPEFLTYFNYEAQQDKSGLPNDRFSAERPEGSISTLTIQRTEQRDSAMYRCASSDYRGRNEQFFGPGTRLTVL.

The rearrangement links TRBV19 to TRBJ2-7; 7 bases are a match to TRBD1. The CDR3 extends over 12 amino acids. Germline V gives CDR1 LNHDA, CDR2 SQIVND (reference sequence). The V segment lost 4 bases and the J segment 6 bases; nucleotides outside the gene matches: 3. The CDR3 nucleotides read TGTGCCAGTAGTACGACAGGGTTCGAGCAGTACTTC. This translates into CASSTTGFEQYF.

The rearrangement links TRBV6-4 to TRBJ1-5; no definite D call. The germline V gene encodes CDR1 MRHNA and CDR2 SNTAGT. The length of the CDR3 is 13 residues. Trimming cost V 5 bases and J 4 bases, with 9 bases left between them. CDR3 nucleotide sequence: TGTGCCAGCAGTCCTTTTGCGAATCAGCCCCAGCATTTT. It encodes CASSPFANQPQHF.

This chain connects TRBV19 to TRBJ1-5, with TRBD1 matching over 10 bases. Germline CDR1 LNHDA, CDR2 SQIVND (reference sequence). This CDR3 is built from 13 residues. Trimming cost V 4 bases and J 8 bases; bases outside gene matches: 2. In DNA, the CDR3 is TGTGCCAGTAGTAGGGGGACAGGGGAGCCCCAGCATTTT. Protein product: CASSRGTGEPQHF.

This rearrangement joins TRBV9 to TRBJ1-6; 7 bases agree with TRBD1. The V and J ends lost 4 bases and 9 bases, in that order; junction bases with no gene match: 7. Germline V gene sequence: CDR1 SGDLS, CDR2 YYNGEE. CDR3 length: 14 residues. CDR3 in DNA: TGTGCCAGCAGCTCGATCGACAGGGCTTCACCCCTCCACTTT. Translated, it gives CASSSIDRASPLHF.

The V call is TRBV23-1, the J call TRBJ2-3, with 13 bases identical to TRBD2. TRBV23-1 falls under the ORF class, with uncertain function. V was clipped by 7 bases and J by 4 bases; unmatched bases: 8. The CDR3 loop spans 16 amino acids. The CDR3 loop reads CASTPGLAGVADTQYF. CDR3 bases: TGCGCCAGCACCCCAGGACTAGCGGGGGTCGCAGATACGCAGTATTTT.

The chain couples TRBV29-1 to TRBJ1-1; possible D gene TRBD1, 5 bases. The V gene's germline CDR1 is SQVTM and CDR2 ANQGSEA. Trimming pared 4 bases from V and 4 bases from J, leaving 10 bases between. The CDR3 has 12 amino acids. The CDR3 is CSVATQGTEAFF. DNA of the CDR3: TGCAGCGTTGCGACGCAGGGCACTGAAGCTTTCTTT.

The genes are TRBV19 and TRBJ2-5; D may be TRBD1 (6 bases). Trimming pared 4 bases from V and 4 bases from J, leaving 13 bases between. Germline V gene sequence: CDR1 LNHDA, CDR2 SQIVND (reference sequence). The CDR3 has 14 residues. For the CDR3, the DNA is TGTGCCAGTAGTAGGACAGCGTCCCTAGAGACCCAGTACTTC. Translation: CASSRTASLETQYF.

This clone came up once. The V gene is TRBV6-1, the J gene TRBJ1-1, with D maybe TRBD1 (5 bases). CDR1 is MNHNS, CDR2 SASEGT, per germline. The length of the CDR3 is 14 residues. Between the trimmed V and J ends, which lost 7 bases and 4 bases, there was a span of 16 bases. CDR3 amino acids: CASIKKEGSTEAFF. CDR3 bases: TGTGCCAGCATTAAAAAGGAGGGGAGCACTGAAGCTTTCTTT.

With respect to this clone: At one end, the junction sequence differs from germline, possibly due to a read error. CDR3 in amino acids: CASSAQGNDGYTF. CDR3 in DNA: TGCGCCAGCAGCGCACAGGGTAACGATGGCTACACCTTC. The chain links TRBV5-1 to TRBJ1-2, with D maybe TRBD1 (6 bases). The length of the CDR3 is 13 residues. Germline CDR1 is SGHRS and CDR2 is YFSETQ.